The rows below give T cell receptor beta chains drawn from one sample of a study of vaccination and CD4 T cells after COVID-19. One entry per CDR3 protein results from TCRdb running MiXCR on the PCR reads. There are about 15,000 distinct CDR3 sequences in the sample; about 45% occur only once, and over 10% lies in the top ten. The antigens these receptors bind are not known. This sample comprised CD4+ T cells from blood, cultured in vitro, obtained about 7 months after SARS-CoV-2 vaccination. The receptor source for this set is a human donor who had recovered from COVID-19. Each CDR3 is given with its conserved first and last residue. A D gene is named only where the DNA matches it firmly. Clone size is shown for a subset of rows, as once, few, many or a class of expanded clone.

CDR3nt | CDR3aa | v_gene | abundance | j_gene | d_gene
TGTGCCACCAGTGATTTAGGGGGGCGAGATGAGCAGTTCTTC | CATSDLGGRDEQFF | TRBV24-1 | . | TRBJ2-1 | .
TGCGCCAGCAGCTTGGAACTCCCCGGCAGGGGGCAAGAGACCCAGTACTTC | CASSLELPGRGQETQYF | TRBV5-1 | . | TRBJ2-5 | TRBD1
TGCAGTGCTAGACTTCACGCAGCGGGGGCCTACACAGATACGCAGTATTTT | CSARLHAAGAYTDTQYF | TRBV20-1 | few | TRBJ2-3 | TRBD2
TGTGCCAGCAGCTCCTTAGCGGTAGAGACCCAGTACTTC | CASSSLAVETQYF | TRBV7-2 | few | TRBJ2-5 | .
TGCAGTGCTAGAGGACCGTACACCGGGGAGCTGTTTTTT | CSARGPYTGELFF | TRBV20-1 | . | TRBJ2-2 | .
TGTGCCAGCAGTGAATACTTTCTGAACACTGAAGCTTTCTTT | CASSEYFLNTEAFF | TRBV6-1 | . | TRBJ1-1 | .
TGCAGTGCTAGAGATCGGGTCGACCAGGAGACCCAGTACTTC | CSARDRVDQETQYF | TRBV20-1 | . | TRBJ2-5 | .
TGTGCCAGCAGCCGGAACACCGGGGAGCTGTTTTTT | CASSRNTGELFF | TRBV27 | few | TRBJ2-2 | .
TGTGCCAGCAGTGACTGGGGACGGGAAGAGACCCAGTACTTC | CASSDWGREETQYF | TRBV2 | . | TRBJ2-5 | .
TGCGCCAGCAGCCCCGCTAGCGGGACGACCTACGAGCAGTACTTC | CASSPASGTTYEQYF | TRBV5-1 | . | TRBJ2-7 | TRBD2
TGCAGTGCTACACGGGGGCCTCCGGCAGATACGCAGTATTTT | CSATRGPPADTQYF | TRBV20-1 | . | TRBJ2-3 | .
TGTGCCAGCAGCCGAACGGGACTAGATACGCAGTATTTT | CASSRTGLDTQYF | TRBV25-1 | . | TRBJ2-3 | .
TGTGCCAGCAGTTTTATGGGGCTTAACGAGCAGTACTTC | CASSFMGLNEQYF | TRBV27 | . | TRBJ2-7 | .
TGTGCCAGCAGCTTAGGGAATCGGCGGGCCGACGAGCAGTACTTC | CASSLGNRRADEQYF | TRBV7-2 | few | TRBJ2-7 | .
TGTGCCAGCAGTGCCCAGGGACAGCCTCTAAACTATGGCTACACCTTC | CASSAQGQPLNYGYTF | TRBV2 | . | TRBJ1-2 | TRBD1
TGCAGTGTAGGTCAGGGTGCTTTCAATGAGCAGTTCTTC | CSVGQGAFNEQFF | TRBV20-1 | . | TRBJ2-1 | .
TGTGCCAGCAGGCAACAGCCGGGACTAGCGGGGGGGCGGGATACGCAGTATTTT | CASRQQPGLAGGRDTQYF | TRBV5-5 | . | TRBJ2-3 | TRBD2
TGTGCCAGCAGCCAAGGGGTTAGGGCAGATACGCAGTATTTT | CASSQGVRADTQYF | TRBV7-3 | . | TRBJ2-3 | .